This paragraph reports one T cell receptor (beta chain). What it binds is unknown. These data originate in a study of cytomegalovirus exposure and HLA in healthy donors. Looking at the study overall: Most donors, about 77% of around 400 genotyped, fell in the Caucasian-associated ancestry cluster.

Broader study findings: In a later analysis, CMV-associated beta chains were mostly HLA-associated, it appeared. In the analysis, some V segments, TRBV6-2 and TRBV6-3 included, were excluded as indistinguishable.

In the PCR, 60 Vbeta and 13 Jbeta primers were used. Produced via immunoSEQ multiplex PCR; TCRdb's table is partial and in-frame only. This table holds some 170,000 clones, approximately 84% found once. Trimming pared 0 bases from V and 0 bases from J, leaving 11 bases between. CDR3 length equals 17 residues. CDR1 KGHSH and CDR2 LQKENI come from the germline V gene. V and J are TRBV18 and TRBJ1-4; possible D gene TRBD1, 5 bases. This receptor was taken from a female donor in good health and CMV-seronegative. The sequencing input was PBMCs. CDR3 in DNA: TGTGCCAGCTCACCACCCCGGGGGTCTGCAACTAATGAAAAACTGTTTTTT. Translating it yields CASSPPRGSATNEKLFF.